The 30 T cell receptor beta chains reported below all come from one sample, sequenced in a study of tumor-infiltrating lymphocytes in oesophageal squamous cell carcinoma listed by TCRdb under 2016. Library preparation employed PCR. TCRdb shows the sequencer as Illumina HiSeq 2000. TCRdb applied fastp at Q25 and MiXCR to the public reads, then kept only in-frame beta chains. Entries that share a CDR3 protein sequence are merged under the most common genes and DNA. The sample table holds around 22,000 distinct CDR3 sequences, of which over 30% were seen once. The leading ten clones occupy approximately 19% of the sample. The sequenced material came from esophageal tumor tissue. The receptors derive from a female donor with esophageal squamous cell carcinoma.

There are many counts of this clonotype. The rearrangement joins TRBV7-2 to TRBJ2-2, with a tentative D call TRBD1 (5 bases). The CDR3 has 13 residues. V gave up 5 bases and J gave up 6 bases, with 10 bases separating them. Germline V gene data show CDR1 as SGHTA and CDR2 as FQGNSA. The CDR3 sequence: CASSPQGSGELFF. In DNA form, the CDR3 reads TGTGCCAGCAGCCCCCAGGGTTCCGGGGAGCTGTTTTTT.

This clonotype showed up many times. The V and J genes are TRBV6-6 and TRBJ2-3; TRBD2 is a possible D gene (5 bases). Trimming took 0 bases from V and 3 from J, leaving 13 bases between them. The CDR3 is 16 residues long. The germline gives CDR1 MNHNY, CDR2 SVGAGI (reference sequence). The CDR3 here is CASSYSGPRGTDTQYF. As DNA, the CDR3 is TGTGCCAGCAGTTACTCAGGACCACGAGGGACAGATACGCAGTATTTT.

This clonotype was picked up many times. CDR3 residues: CASSTGGGEAFF. CDR3 bases: TGCGCCAGCAGCACTGGGGGGGGTGAAGCTTTCTTT. The V and J genes are TRBV5-1 and TRBJ1-1; D may be TRBD1 (5 bases). V lost 4 bases to trimming and J lost 7 bases, with 11 bases between them. In germline, CDR1 is SGHRS, CDR2 YFSETQ. CDR3 size: 12 residues.

The CDR3 DNA sequence: TGTGCCAGCAGTTTCAGCGGGACTCTCGACGAGCAGTTCTTC. Translated: CASSFSGTLDEQFF. The V and J genes are TRBV28 and TRBJ2-1; the match to TRBD2 covers 7 bases. Germline loops: CDR1 MDHEN, CDR2 SYDVKM. This CDR3 is 14 amino acids long. After removal of 3 bases from V and 10 bases from J, the junction contained 9 bases not matched to a gene.

This clonotype has at least ten counts. A much larger clone differs by one base, so this may be a read error. The chain employs TRBV7-3 and TRBJ2-7, with a weak D call TRBD2 (7 bases). Between the trimmed V and J ends, which lost 4 bases and 7 bases, there was a span of 23 bases. The germline V gene has CDR1 SGHTA and CDR2 FQGTGA. The CDR3 is made up of 16 amino acids. CDR3 nucleotide sequence: TGTGCCAGCAGCTACGCCCGGGGGGCGGGTAGGAATGAGCAGTACTTC. Its protein is CASSYARGAGRNEQYF.

This clonotype is medium-sized by share. CDR3 residues: CASSSLTRNEQYF. The CDR3 nucleotides read TGTGCCAGCAGCTCACTCACTCGAAACGAGCAGTACTTC. The chain recombines TRBV7-2 with TRBJ2-7; D gene unclear. The CDR3 loop spans 13 amino acids. V gave up 4 bases and J gave up 5 bases, with 12 bases separating them. Germline V gives CDR1 SGHTA, CDR2 FQGNSA. The full variable domain, with the rest looked up from reference TRBV7-2 and TRBJ2-7, is GAGVSQSPSNKVTEKGKDVELRCDPISGHTALYWYRQSLGQGLEFLIYFQGNSAPDKSGLPSDRFSAERTGGSVSTLTIQRTQQEDSAVYLCASSSLTRNEQYFGPGTRLTVT.

About this clonotype itself: The CDR3 does not end in the conserved phenylalanine or tryptophan, so this is likely a read error. The DNA is omitted, as the CDR3 cannot be located on it reliably, and the CDR3 follows TCRdb's listing. V gene TRBV7-2 combines with J gene TRBJ1-1. The CDR3 totals 18 residues, both ends included. Germline lookup yields CDR1 SGHTA and CDR2 FQGNSA. The CDR3 here is CASSLWAAGLTMSSSSGQ.

The V call is TRBV7-9, the J call TRBJ2-5; D is possibly TRBD1 or TRBD2 (6 bases each). The J call is in doubt because the DNA end fits TRBJ2-3 better. From germline, CDR1 is SEHNR and CDR2 FQNEAQ (reference sequence). CDR3 length: 16 residues. The CDR3 nucleotides are TGTGCCAGCAGCTTAGTGGGGGGCAAGAGCACAGATACGCAGTATTTT. It codes for CASSLVGGKSTDTQYF.

This clonotype has a count of ten or more. The J gene is TRBJ2-7, the V gene TRBV7-3; 13 bases align to TRBD2. V gave up 6 bases and J gave up 7 bases; unmatched junction bases: 6. Per the germline V gene, CDR1 is SGHTA and CDR2 is FQGTGA. The CDR3 has 14 residues. CDR3 sequence: CASRLAGGNNEQYF. The CDR3 nucleotides are TGTGCCAGCAGACTAGCGGGAGGGAACAATGAGCAGTACTTC.

This clonotype occurred many times. The chain couples TRBV5-4 to TRBJ1-2; TRBD1 matches at 8 bases. This CDR3 has 14 residues. The J segment lost 2 bases and the V segment lost 2 bases, leaving 2 bases of the junction unmatched. CDR1 and CDR2 from the germline V gene are SGHNT and YYREEE (reference sequence). The DNA of the CDR3 is TGTGCCAGCAGCTTCCAGGGGGCCAACTATGGCTACACCTTC. Amino acid sequence: CASSFQGANYGYTF.

This clonotype was recorded many times. The chain has TRBV24-1 and TRBJ2-1; either TRBD1 or TRBD2 may fit D (6 bases each). CDR3 length equals 14 residues. The germline V gene encodes CDR1 KGHDR and CDR2 SFDVKD. V was shortened by 7 bases and J by 4 bases, with 13 bases between the two germline ends. CDR3 sequence: CATSPGGSYNEQFF. The CDR3 nucleotides are TGTGCCACCAGCCCCGGGGGCTCGTACAATGAGCAGTTCTTC.

This clonotype occurred many times. V and J are TRBV7-6 and TRBJ1-4; D ambiguous. V was cut by 2 bases and J by 1 base, with 8 bases left in between. Per the germline V gene, CDR1 is SGHVS and CDR2 is FNYEAQ. This CDR3 is 15 amino acids long. The chain's CDR3 is CASSLRQGTNEKLFF. Here the CDR3 DNA reads TGTGCCAGCAGCTTACGCCAAGGAACTAATGAAAAACTGTTTTTT.

The V and J genes are TRBV28 and TRBJ2-1, with 7 bases lining up with TRBD1. The ends lost 4 bases at V and 2 bases at J; junction bases unmatched: 5. The CDR3 consists of 15 residues. CDR1 is MDHEN and CDR2 is SYDVKM in the germline V gene. CDR3: CASSWGQRPYNEQFF. The CDR3 DNA reads TGTGCCAGCAGTTGGGGACAGCGCCCCTACAATGAGCAGTTCTTC.

The rearrangement uses TRBV2 and TRBJ2-7; D ambiguous. Germline V gene sequence: CDR1 SNHLY, CDR2 FYNNEI. This CDR3 has 11 amino acids. The ends were cut back, 3 bases at V and 4 bases at J, with 4 bases in the middle. The CDR3 protein is CASSEFYEQYF. The CDR3 nucleotides read TGTGCCAGCAGTGAGTTTTACGAGCAGTACTTC.

The V and J genes are TRBV27 and TRBJ2-3, with D possibly TRBD1 on 6 matching bases. CDR1 and CDR2 from the germline V gene are MNHEY and SMNVEV (reference sequence). CDR3 length: 18 amino acids. Trimming shortened V by 0 bases and J by 0 bases, and 16 bases separated the two germline ends. The CDR3: CASSLSIWTVRSTDTQYF. DNA for the CDR3: TGTGCCAGCAGTTTATCGATTTGGACAGTGCGTAGCACAGATACGCAGTATTTT.

A few counts support this clonotype. The rearrangement links TRBV28 to TRBJ2-3; D call uncertain. This CDR3 is 14 amino acids long. Looked up from germline, CDR1 is MDHEN and CDR2 is SYDVKM. V was shortened by 4 bases and J by 3 bases, with 11 bases between the two germline ends. DNA of the CDR3: TGTGCCAGCAGTTCAAGCGTAACGACAGATACGCAGTATTTT. Translating it yields CASSSSVTTDTQYF.

The V call is TRBV28, the J call TRBJ2-7; D is possibly TRBD1 or TRBD2 (5 bases each). The V gene's germline CDR1 is MDHEN and CDR2 SYDVKM. V was pared by 9 bases and J by 1 base, with 19 bases between. CDR3 length equals 15 residues. CDR3 region: CASDSLRGTSYEQYF. CDR3 coding DNA: TGTGCCAGTGACAGCTTAAGAGGGACGTCCTACGAGCAGTACTTC.

On this clonotype: Just one base apart from a much larger clone, this may be a read error. The chain is built from TRBV5-6 and TRBJ2-5; the match to TRBD2 covers 7 bases. The J call is doubtful: the DNA matches TRBJ2-7 better. Germline values: CDR1 SGHDT, CDR2 YYEEEE. The length of the CDR3 is 15 residues. DNA for the CDR3: TGTGCCAGCAGGCGGCCCGGGGAGGGAAGAGACGAGCAGTACTTC. As protein: CASRRPGEGRDEQYF.

The V gene is TRBV6-1, the J gene TRBJ2-1, with TRBD2 matching over 11 bases. The end of the DNA fits TRBJ2-5 better, so the J call may be wrong. The CDR3 has 16 residues. Germline V lookup: CDR1 MNHNS, CDR2 SASEGT. This CDR3 reads CASSLTPTSGVETQYF. The CDR3 DNA sequence: TGTGCCAGCAGCCTCACCCCGACTAGCGGGGTTGAGACCCAGTACTTC.

This clonotype was observed at least ten times. The V gene is TRBV27, the J gene TRBJ2-1, with 8 bases lining up with TRBD2. The CDR3 totals 13 residues. The J segment lost 9 bases and the V segment lost 3 bases, leaving 4 bases of the junction unmatched. Germline CDR1 is MNHEY and CDR2 is SMNVEV (reference sequence). The CDR3 DNA reads as TGTGCCAGCAGTTTTGGTCGGGAGGGTGAGCAGTTCTTC. Translated, it gives CASSFGREGEQFF.

This clonotype is labeled medium-sized. The genes are TRBV7-2 and TRBJ2-6; TRBD2 matches 7 bases. CDR3 length equals 16 residues. Germline CDR1 and CDR2: SGHTA and FQGNSA. V gave up 7 bases and J gave up 3 bases; unmatched junction bases: 9. As DNA, the CDR3 is TGTGCCAGCAACTCCGGGGGGTTAAGTGGGGCCAACGTCCTGACTTTC. Protein: CASNSGGLSGANVLTF.

This clonotype was seen repeatedly, ten times or more. CDR3 region: CASRKLAGGSGANVLTF. The CDR3 nucleotides are TGTGCCAGTAGAAAACTAGCGGGAGGCTCTGGGGCCAACGTCCTGACTTTC. The chain links TRBV19 to TRBJ2-6, with TRBD2 matching over 12 bases. The CDR3 covers 17 residues. The J segment lost 0 bases and the V segment lost 6 bases, leaving 3 bases of the junction unmatched. Germline CDR1 is LNHDA and CDR2 is SQIVND (reference sequence).

This clonotype was seen a few times. The chain has TRBV11-2 and TRBJ2-3, with TRBD1 matching over 8 bases. The CDR3 totals 17 residues. Unmatched junction bases numbered 8, after V lost 3 bases and J lost 0 bases. Per the germline V gene, CDR1 is SGHAT and CDR2 is FQNNGV. The CDR3 DNA reads as TGTGCCAGCAGCTTCCGCGGTGGACAGGGAAGCACAGATACGCAGTATTTT. Its translation is CASSFRGGQGSTDTQYF.

The table lists this clonotype with many counts. V and J are TRBV6-1 and TRBJ1-2; no clear D gene. Germline V gene sequence: CDR1 MNHNS, CDR2 SASEGT. V lost 5 bases, J lost 3 bases, and 10 bases lay in between. CDR3 length equals 13 residues. CDR3 sequence (DNA): TGTGCCAGCAGTAGTGGCAGAGACTATGGCTACACCTTC. Protein product: CASSSGRDYGYTF.

A remark on this clonotype: One end of the junction varies from germline; a read error may be responsible. This chain links TRBV7-2 with TRBJ2-7, with 7 bases matching TRBD1. Germline CDR1 is SGHTA and CDR2 is FQGNSA. The CDR3 is made up of 15 amino acids. The CDR3 loop reads CASSTRQGGGSPLHF. CDR3 nucleotide sequence: TGTGCCAGCAGCACCCGACAGGGCGGTGGTTCACCCCTCCACTTC.

In this sample, this clonotype turned up many times. This rearrangement joins TRBV24-1 to TRBJ2-5; D is unclear. Germline V gene data show CDR1 as KGHDR and CDR2 as SFDVKD. V lost 4 bases to trimming and J lost 11 bases, with 19 bases between them. This CDR3 is 14 amino acids long. CDR3 bases: TGTGCCACCAGTGACTATCACATAAGCCATGAGCAGTACTTC. It translates to CATSDYHISHEQYF.

This clonotype is medium-sized within its sample. V usage is TRBV28 and J usage is TRBJ1-5, with TRBD1 matching over 7 bases. This CDR3 region has 15 residues. V lost 4 bases, J lost 9 bases, and 12 bases stayed unmatched. Germline V CDR1 and CDR2: MDHEN, SYDVKM. The CDR3: CASSSHPGQRWPQHF. CDR3 DNA sequence: TGTGCCAGCAGTTCCCATCCGGGACAGAGGTGGCCCCAGCATTTT.

The chain is built from TRBV28 and TRBJ1-5; D remains unclear. This CDR3 is 15 amino acids long. V was shortened by 3 bases and J by 3 bases, with 12 bases between the two germline ends. Germline V CDR1 and CDR2: MDHEN, SYDVKM. The CDR3 here is CASSLIYPHNQPQHF. The CDR3 region has the DNA TGTGCCAGCAGTTTGATTTACCCCCACAATCAGCCCCAGCATTTT.

Within the sample, this clonotype is medium-sized. CDR3 bases: TGTGCCAGCAGCCTATCCTTGACACAGGGCCAAGAGACCCAGTACTTC. Protein product: CASSLSLTQGQETQYF. The chain joins TRBV7-6 to TRBJ2-5; D is possibly TRBD1 (6 bases). Germline V lookup: CDR1 SGHVS, CDR2 FNYEAQ. Trimming left V 5 bases short and J 1 base short, with 17 bases between. The CDR3 spans 16 residues.

This clonotype was seen more than once but under ten times. The chain employs TRBV3-1 and TRBJ2-3; possible D gene TRBD1, 6 bases. Gene TRBJ2-7 matches the end of the DNA better, so the J call may be wrong. The CDR3 length is 14 residues. CDR1 and CDR2 from the germline V gene are LGHDT and YNNKEL (reference sequence). CDR3 sequence reads: CASSRITGSPEQYF. The CDR3 coding sequence is TGTGCCAGCAGCCGAATTACAGGGAGTCCCGAGCAGTACTTC.